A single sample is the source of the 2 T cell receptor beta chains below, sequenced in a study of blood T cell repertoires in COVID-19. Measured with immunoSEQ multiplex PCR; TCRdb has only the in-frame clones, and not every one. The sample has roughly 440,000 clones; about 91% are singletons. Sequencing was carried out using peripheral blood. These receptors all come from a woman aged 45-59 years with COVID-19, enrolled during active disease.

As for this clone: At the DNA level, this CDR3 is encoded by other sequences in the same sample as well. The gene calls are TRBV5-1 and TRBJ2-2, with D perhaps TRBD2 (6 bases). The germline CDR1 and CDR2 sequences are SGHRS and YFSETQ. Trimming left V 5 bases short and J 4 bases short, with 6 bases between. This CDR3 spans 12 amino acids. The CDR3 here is CASRGGTGELFF. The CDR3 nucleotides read TGCGCCAGCAGGGGGGGCACCGGGGAGCTGTTTTTT.

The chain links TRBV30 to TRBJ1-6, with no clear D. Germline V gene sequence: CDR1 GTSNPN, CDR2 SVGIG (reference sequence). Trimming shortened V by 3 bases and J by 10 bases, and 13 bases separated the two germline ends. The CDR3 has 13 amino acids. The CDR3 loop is CAWRRRTGSPLHF. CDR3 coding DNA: TGTGCCTGGAGGAGAAGGACGGGATCACCCCTCCACTTT.